This T cell receptor (beta chain) was sequenced for a study of shared clonotypes between healthy human individuals. Details on this clone: The junction differs from germline at one of its ends, possibly a read error.

CD8 cells regarded as naive lacked CD45RO, were positively chosen for CCR7, and omitted terminally differentiated effector memory CD45RA+ cells. Method: immunoSEQ multiplex PCR; TCRdb's copy keeps in-frame clones and lacks some. The table has about 800,000 clones, roughly 96% seen once. This CDR3 has 13 residues. Germline V CDR1 and CDR2: SGHKS, YYEKEE (reference sequence). The specimen sequenced was naive CD8+ T cells sorted from blood. The TCR comes from a man aged 25-45 years in good health. This rearrangement joins TRBV5-5 to TRBJ2-7, with 9 bases that match TRBD1. CDR3: CASNLGTGREQYF. CDR3 sequence (DNA): TGTGCCAGCAACTTGGGGACAGGGCGGGAGCAGTACTTC.